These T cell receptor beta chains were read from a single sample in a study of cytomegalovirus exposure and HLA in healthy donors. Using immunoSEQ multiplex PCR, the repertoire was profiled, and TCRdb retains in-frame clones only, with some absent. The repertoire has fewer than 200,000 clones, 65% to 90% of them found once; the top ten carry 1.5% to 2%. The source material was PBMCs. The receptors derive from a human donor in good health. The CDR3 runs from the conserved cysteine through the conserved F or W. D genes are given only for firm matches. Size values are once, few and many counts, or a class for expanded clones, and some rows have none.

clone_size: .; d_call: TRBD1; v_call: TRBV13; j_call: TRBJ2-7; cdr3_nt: TGTGCCAGCAGCCTGGGACAGACCTACGAGCAGTACTTC; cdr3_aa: CASSLGQTYEQYF
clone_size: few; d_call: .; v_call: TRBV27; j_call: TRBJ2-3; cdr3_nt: TGTGCCAGCAGCCCCCGAGGGCAGGGCACAGATACGCAGTATTTT; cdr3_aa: CASSPRGQGTDTQYF
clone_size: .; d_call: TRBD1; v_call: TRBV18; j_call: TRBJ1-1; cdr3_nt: TGTGCCAGCTCATTGCCGGGACAGGAACACACTGAAGCTTTCTTT; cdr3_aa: CASSLPGQEHTEAFF
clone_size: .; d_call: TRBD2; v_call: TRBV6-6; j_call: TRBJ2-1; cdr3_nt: TGTGCCAGCAGTTACTCAGCGGGGGTCACTTACAATGAGCAGTTCTTC; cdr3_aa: CASSYSAGVTYNEQFF
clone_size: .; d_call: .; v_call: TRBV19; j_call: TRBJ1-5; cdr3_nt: TGTGCCAGTAGTATTCAGGACAAAGGCGTTCAGCCCCAGCATTTT; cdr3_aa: CASSIQDKGVQPQHF
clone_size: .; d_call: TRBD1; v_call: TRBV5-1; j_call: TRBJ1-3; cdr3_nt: TGCGCCAGCAGCTTGGACAGGGGCCCCTCTTTTGGAAACACCATATATTTT; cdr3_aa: CASSLDRGPSFGNTIYF
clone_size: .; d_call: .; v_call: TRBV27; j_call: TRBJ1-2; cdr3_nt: TGTGCCAGCAGTTTGAGAGCTAACTATGGCTACACCTTC; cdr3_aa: CASSLRANYGYTF
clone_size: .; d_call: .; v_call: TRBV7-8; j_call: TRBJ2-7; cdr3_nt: TGTGCCAGCAGCAAGGCCGGGTCCATCCCCTACGAGCAGTACTTC; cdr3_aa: CASSKAGSIPYEQYF
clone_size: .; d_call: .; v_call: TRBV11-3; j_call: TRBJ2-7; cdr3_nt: TGTGCCAGCAGCTTAATAAGAGATAGCGAGCAGTACTTC; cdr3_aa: CASSLIRDSEQYF
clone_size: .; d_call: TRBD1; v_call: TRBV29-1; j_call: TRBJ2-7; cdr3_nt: TGCAGCGCCGGGACAGGGACCCACGAGCAGTACTTC; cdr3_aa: CSAGTGTHEQYF
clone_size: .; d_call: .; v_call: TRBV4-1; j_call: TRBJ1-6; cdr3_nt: TGCGCCAGCAGCCCGGGACACTATAATTCACCCCTCCACTTT; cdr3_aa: CASSPGHYNSPLHF
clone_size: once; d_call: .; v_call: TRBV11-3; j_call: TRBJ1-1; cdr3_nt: TGTGCCAGCAGCTTGGACACCTCTAAGAACACTGAAGCTTTCTTT; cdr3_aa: CASSLDTSKNTEAFF
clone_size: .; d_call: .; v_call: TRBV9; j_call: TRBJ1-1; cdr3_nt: TGTGCCAGCAGCAGGGGCACTGAAGCTTTCTTT; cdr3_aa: CASSRGTEAFF
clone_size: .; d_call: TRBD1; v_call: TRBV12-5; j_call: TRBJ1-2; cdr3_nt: TGTGCTAGTGGTTTGGTAGGCGGGACAGGAGGCTACACCTTC; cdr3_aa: CASGLVGGTGGYTF
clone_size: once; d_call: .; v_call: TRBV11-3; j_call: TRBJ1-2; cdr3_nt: TGTGCCAGCAGCCCGGGGGTTTCTAACCCAAACTATGGCTACACCTTC; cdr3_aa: CASSPGVSNPNYGYTF
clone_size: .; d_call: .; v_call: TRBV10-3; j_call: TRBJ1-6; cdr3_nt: TGTGCCATCAGTGAGTCAAGCAGGGGCTATAATTCACCCCTCCACTTT; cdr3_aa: CAISESSRGYNSPLHF
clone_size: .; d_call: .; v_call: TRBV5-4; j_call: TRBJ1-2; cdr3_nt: TGTGCCAGCAGCCCGAGGGGGAGGGTGATGAACTATGGCTACACCTTC; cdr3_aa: CASSPRGRVMNYGYTF
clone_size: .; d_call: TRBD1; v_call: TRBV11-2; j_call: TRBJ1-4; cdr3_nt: TGTGCCAGCAGCTCAGCGCTGGACAGGGACGTCGGCGAAAAACTGTTTTTT; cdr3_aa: CASSSALDRDVGEKLFF
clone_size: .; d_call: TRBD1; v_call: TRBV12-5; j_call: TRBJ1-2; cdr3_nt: TGTGCTAGTGGTTTGGTTTCAGGGGGCAACTATGGCTACACCTTC; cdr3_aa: CASGLVSGGNYGYTF
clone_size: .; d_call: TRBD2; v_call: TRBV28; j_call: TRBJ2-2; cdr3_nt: TGTGCCAGCAGCGGGGGGGTGAACACCGGGGAGCTGTTTTTT; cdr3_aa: CASSGGVNTGELFF
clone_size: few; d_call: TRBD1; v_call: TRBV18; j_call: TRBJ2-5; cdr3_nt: TGTGCCAGCTCCCCAAGCGCGGACAGGGGAGAGACCCAGTACTTC; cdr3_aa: CASSPSADRGETQYF
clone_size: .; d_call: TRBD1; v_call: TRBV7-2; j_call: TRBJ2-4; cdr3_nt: TGTGCCAGCAGCCCTGGGACAGGGTTGGACATTCAGTACTTC; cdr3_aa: CASSPGTGLDIQYF
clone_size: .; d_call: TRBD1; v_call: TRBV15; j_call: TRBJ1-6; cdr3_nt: TGTGCCACCAGCAGAGATCAAGGGGGCGCGGCCTATAATTCACCCCTCCACTTT; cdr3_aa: CATSRDQGGAAYNSPLHF
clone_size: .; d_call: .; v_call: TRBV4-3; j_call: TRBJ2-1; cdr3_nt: TGCGCCAGCAGCGACAGGTCTTATGAGCAGTTCTTC; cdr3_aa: CASSDRSYEQFF
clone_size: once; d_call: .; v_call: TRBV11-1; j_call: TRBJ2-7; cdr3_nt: TGTGCCAGCAGCTACCGACAGAACTACGAGCAGTACTTC; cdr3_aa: CASSYRQNYEQYF
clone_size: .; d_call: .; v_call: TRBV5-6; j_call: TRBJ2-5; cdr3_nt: TGTGCCAGCAGCTTGTTTAATAGTGGAGGAGGAGAGACCCAGTACTTC; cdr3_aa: CASSLFNSGGGETQYF
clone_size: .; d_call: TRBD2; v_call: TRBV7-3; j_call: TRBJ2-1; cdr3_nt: TGTGCCAGCAGCTCCCTAGCGGGGGGCTACAATGAGCAGTTCTTC; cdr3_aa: CASSSLAGGYNEQFF